This section outlines one T cell receptor beta chain sequence together with its context. There are 13 residues in the CDR3. The data originate from a study of blood T cell repertoires in COVID-19. The authors' processing: Amplification of reference gene primers was used by the study to estimate nucleated cell counts. This table comes from immunoSEQ multiplex PCR, and its TCRdb copy is limited to in-frame clones, with some not included. V and J calls and clone size are given by that table; D and trimming were obtained from the DNA. This sample has around 100,000 clones, with 70% to 90% found just once.

The gene calls are TRBV21-1 and TRBJ2-7; the DNA was not used to check the table's D call, TRBD1. TRBV21-1 is listed as a pseudogene. The receptor's source is a human donor with acute or convalescent COVID-19. The donor label of this sample is uncertain. The sample consisted of peripheral blood. CDR3 bases: TGTGCCAGCAGCAGGGGCAGTAGCTACGAGCAGTACTTC. Translated, it gives CASSRGSSYEQYF.